This entry features one T cell receptor beta chain sequence. Its antigen is not identified. At one of its ends the junction is not consistent with the germline gene, which may arise from a read error. CDR1 is MNHEY, CDR2 SVGAGI, per germline. CDR3 length equals 15 residues. These data are taken from a study of tumor-infiltrating lymphocytes in primary liver carcinoma. Overall study context: Cases comprised patients with primary liver carcinoma who received surgical resection. Each of the growths was stage T1-T3 N0M0, extending about 4 to 11 cm across. General study results and limits: The difference in top-250-clone fraction between tumors and blood was significant, favoring tumors (p = 0.039).

Starting from roughly 0.5 ug of total RNA, TCR beta cDNA was produced with a primer in the constant region. It was through three nested multiplex PCR rounds of slightly modified ARM-PCR that TCR beta libraries arose. TRBV1-TRBV30 forward primers and a C-beta reverse primer were used in the first two PCR rounds, which each ran for approximately 10 cycles. TCRdb analysed the multiplex PCR reads with MiXCR anew, one entry per CDR3 protein. The sample records about 200,000 distinct CDR3 sequences, approximately 65% being singletons. Out of unsorted whole blood came the blood RNA, and germline DNA was extracted as well.

This clonotype originated in an older woman with primary liver carcinoma and hepatitis B virus infection. Sequenced sample: peripheral blood. The J gene is TRBJ2-7, the V gene TRBV6-5; weak D call: TRBD2 (6 bases). CDR3 region: CASRPTIGSSYVQYF. CDR3 DNA sequence: TGTGCCAGCAGACCGACTATCGGGAGCTCTTACGTGCAGTACTTC.